What follows are 5 T cell receptor beta chains derived from one specimen sequenced in a study of patients and donors after allogeneic stem cell transplantation. TCRdb re-analysed the RT-PCR reads in MiXCR, keeping a single row per CDR3 protein. The data show around 200,000 distinct CDR3 sequences, 35% to 45% seen once. The sample comprised blood, either unsorted or a sorted T cell fraction (not recorded which). The receptors shown here come from a human donor who was either an allogeneic HSCT recipient or a stem cell or donor lymphocyte infusion donor (not recorded which). It is not recorded whose cells these are; they may come from a transplant donor.

The V gene is TRBV4-1, the J gene TRBJ2-1, with a weak D call TRBD2 (6 bases). Between the trimmed V and J ends, which lost 1 base and 2 bases, there was a span of 12 bases. The CDR3 extends over 16 amino acids. Germline V gene data show CDR1 as MGHRA and CDR2 as YSYEKL. The chain's CDR3 is CASSQGGGRTYNEQFF. In DNA, the CDR3 is TGCGCCAGCAGCCAAGGCGGAGGGCGCACCTACAATGAGCAGTTCTTC.

The chain employs TRBV7-9 and TRBJ2-5; D unclear. The germline V gene has CDR1 SEHNR and CDR2 FQNEAQ (reference sequence). Trimming removed 1 base at V and 1 base at J, with 7 bases between. CDR3 size: 14 residues. The DNA of the CDR3 is TGTGCCAGCAGCTTAGTGGCAACCCAAGAGACCCAGTACTTC. It codes for CASSLVATQETQYF.

This clonotype was counted between two and nine times. The V gene is TRBV27, the J gene TRBJ2-5; 7 bases fit TRBD1. V shed 4 bases and J 2 bases; nucleotides not matched to a gene: 10. This CDR3 comprises 16 residues. Looked up from germline, CDR1 is MNHEY and CDR2 is SMNVEV (reference sequence). As DNA, the CDR3 is TGTGCCAGCAGTTCGTTACAGGGGCCTTTTCAAGAGACCCAGTACTTC. Residues: CASSSLQGPFQETQYF.

The V call is TRBV12-3 or TRBV12-4, the J call TRBJ2-3; no clear D gene. V was shortened by 6 bases and J by 5 bases, with 15 bases between the two germline ends. The CDR3 runs 14 residues. The DNA of the CDR3 is TGTGCCAGCAGCCCGAGCCAGCACTTAGATACGCAGTATTTT. It yields the protein CASSPSQHLDTQYF.

This clonotype was recorded a few times. J is TRBJ2-1 and V is TRBV29-1, with D unresolved. The CDR3 extends over 10 amino acids. Looked up from germline, CDR1 is SQVTM and CDR2 is ANQGSEA. The germline V and J ends were trimmed by 6 bases and 4 bases, with 4 bases remaining between them. The CDR3 nucleotides read TGCAGCGTAAAGTACAATGAGCAGTTCTTC. Residues: CSVKYNEQFF.